Described below is a single TCR beta chain sequence and its context. Its matching antigen is unknown. V was cut by 1 base and J by 2 bases, with 12 bases left in between. There are 16 residues in the CDR3. CDR1 and CDR2 (germline): SGHTA, FQGNSA. Regarding treatment: approximately 9-day PBMC culture with coronavirus spike peptide pools or control peptides (ViraFEST assay). Gathered ahead of the COVID-19 pandemic (2011-2018) were the CD4+ T cells of the unexposed donor. The data belong to a study of vaccination and CD4 T cells after COVID-19. Across the study: Overlapping SARS-CoV-2, HCoV-NL63, HCoV-OC43 and HCoV-229E spike peptides stimulated the cells.

An Oncomine TCR Beta short-read assay was used to sequence the DNA from cultured CD4+ T cells. Each CDR3 protein is one row after TCRdb ran MiXCR on the PCR reads. The sample yields about 7,700 distinct CDR3 sequences, around 41% seen once. The sequence was obtained from a human donor in good health. Sequences were obtained from CD4+ T cells from blood, cultured in vitro. The chain links TRBV7-2 to TRBJ1-5; D is possibly TRBD1 (6 bases). CDR3 amino acids: CASSLVSGGGNQPQHF. In nucleotides, the CDR3 is TGTGCCAGCAGCTTAGTATCGGGGGGCGGCAATCAGCCCCAGCATTTT.